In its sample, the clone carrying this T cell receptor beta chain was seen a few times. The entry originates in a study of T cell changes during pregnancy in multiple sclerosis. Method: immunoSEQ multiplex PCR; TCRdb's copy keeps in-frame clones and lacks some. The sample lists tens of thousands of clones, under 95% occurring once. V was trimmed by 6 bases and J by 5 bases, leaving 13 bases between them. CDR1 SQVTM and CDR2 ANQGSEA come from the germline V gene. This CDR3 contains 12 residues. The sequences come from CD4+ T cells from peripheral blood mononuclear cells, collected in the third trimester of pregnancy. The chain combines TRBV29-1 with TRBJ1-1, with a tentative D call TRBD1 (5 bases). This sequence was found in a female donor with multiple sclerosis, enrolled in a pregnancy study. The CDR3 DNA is TGCAGCGTGGGTGCAGGGTGGACTGAAGCTTTCTTT. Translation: CSVGAGWTEAFF.